There are many counts of the clone carrying this T cell receptor beta chain. V dropped 0 bases and J dropped 8 bases, with 11 bases sitting between them. The germline V gene encodes CDR1 SGDLS and CDR2 YYNGEE. The CDR3 covers 13 residues. RNA transcripts served as the template for amplifying TCR beta CDR3 regions. TCR CDR3 underwent first-round RT-PCR with the HTBI primer set. TCRdb re-called the multiplex PCR reads with MiXCR, one entry per CDR3 protein. The table has hundreds of thousands of distinct CDR3 sequences, roughly 14% seen once; the top ten hold approximately 4.2%. The data belong to a study of T cells in Graves' hyperthyroidism and ophthalmopathy.

The chain carries TRBV9 and TRBJ1-1; weak D call: TRBD1 (5 bases). The sample comprised blood. The clonotype was recovered from a woman aged 40 to 50 with Graves' ophthalmopathy. CDR3 DNA sequence: TGTGCCAGCAGCGTAGGCGGCAGGGACGAAGCTTTCTTT. This gives the protein CASSVGGRDEAFF.